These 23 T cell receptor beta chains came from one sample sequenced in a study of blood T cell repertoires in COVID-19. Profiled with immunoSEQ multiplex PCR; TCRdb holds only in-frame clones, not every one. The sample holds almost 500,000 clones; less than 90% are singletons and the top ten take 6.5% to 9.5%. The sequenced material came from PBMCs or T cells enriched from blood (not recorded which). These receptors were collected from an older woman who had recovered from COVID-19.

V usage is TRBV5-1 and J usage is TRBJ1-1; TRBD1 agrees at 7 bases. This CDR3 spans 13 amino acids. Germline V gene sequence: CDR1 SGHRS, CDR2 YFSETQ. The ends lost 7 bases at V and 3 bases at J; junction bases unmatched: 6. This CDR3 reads CASHTGVDTEAFF. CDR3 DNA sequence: TGCGCCAGCCATACAGGGGTGGACACTGAAGCTTTCTTT.

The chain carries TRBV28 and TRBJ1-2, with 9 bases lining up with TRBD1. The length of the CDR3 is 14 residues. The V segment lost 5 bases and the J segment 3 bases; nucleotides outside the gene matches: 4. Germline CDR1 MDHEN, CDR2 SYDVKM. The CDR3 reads CASSRQGVYYGYTF. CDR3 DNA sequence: TGTGCCAGCAGTAGACAGGGGGTTTACTATGGCTACACCTTC.

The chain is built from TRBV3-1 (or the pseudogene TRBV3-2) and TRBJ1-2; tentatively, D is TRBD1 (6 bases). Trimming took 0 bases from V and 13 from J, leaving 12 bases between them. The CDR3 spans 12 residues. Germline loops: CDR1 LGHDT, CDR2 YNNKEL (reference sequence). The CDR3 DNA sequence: TGTGCCAGCAGCCAAGACGACAGGTGGGCCACCTTC. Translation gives CASSQDDRWATF.

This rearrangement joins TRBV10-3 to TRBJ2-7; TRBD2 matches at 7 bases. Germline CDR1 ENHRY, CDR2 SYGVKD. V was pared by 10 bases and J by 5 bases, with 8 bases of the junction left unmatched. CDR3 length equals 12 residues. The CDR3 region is CATRGSGNEQYV. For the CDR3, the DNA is TGTGCCACGCGGGGGAGTGGGAACGAGCAGTACGTC.

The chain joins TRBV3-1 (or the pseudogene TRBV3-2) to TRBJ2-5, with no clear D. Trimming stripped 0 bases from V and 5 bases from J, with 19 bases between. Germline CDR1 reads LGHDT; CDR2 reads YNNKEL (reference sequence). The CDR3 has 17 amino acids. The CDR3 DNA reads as TGTGCCAGCAGCCAAGACCTTTTACCTAACCACGGGGAGACCCAGTACTTC. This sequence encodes CASSQDLLPNHGETQYF.

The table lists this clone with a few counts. In nucleotides, the CDR3 is TGCGCCAGCAGCCAATTACCGGTATGGGGACAGAGTTTTTCACCCCTCCACTTT. It encodes CASSQLPVWGQSFSPLHF. This chain connects TRBV4-1 to TRBJ1-6; TRBD1 aligns across 7 bases. The CDR3 runs 18 residues. Trimming at V came to 2 bases and at J to 9 bases, leaving 16 bases not matched to a gene. The germline V gene has CDR1 MGHRA and CDR2 YSYEKL.

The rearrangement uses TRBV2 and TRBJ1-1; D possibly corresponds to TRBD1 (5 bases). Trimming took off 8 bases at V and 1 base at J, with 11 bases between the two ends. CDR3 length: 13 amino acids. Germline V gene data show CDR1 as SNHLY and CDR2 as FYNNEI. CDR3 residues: CASGAWGNTEAFF. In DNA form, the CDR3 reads TGTGCCAGCGGGGCGTGGGGGAACACTGAAGCTTTCTTT.

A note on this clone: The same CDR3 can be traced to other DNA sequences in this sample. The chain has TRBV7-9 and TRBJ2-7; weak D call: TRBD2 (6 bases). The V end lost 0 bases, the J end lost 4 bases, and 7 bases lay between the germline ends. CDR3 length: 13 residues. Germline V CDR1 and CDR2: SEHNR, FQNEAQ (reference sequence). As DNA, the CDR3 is TGTGCCAGCAGCTTAGCGGGGGGTTACGAGCAGTACTTC. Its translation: CASSLAGGYEQYF.

This chain's CDR3 is CASPSYEQYV. DNA for the CDR3: TGTGCCAGTCCGTCCTACGAGCAGTACGTC. The chain combines TRBV6-4 with TRBJ2-7; no firm D call. The germline V gene encodes CDR1 MRHNA and CDR2 SNTAGT. The CDR3 covers 10 residues. The V and J ends lost 9 bases and 1 base respectively, with 4 bases between them.

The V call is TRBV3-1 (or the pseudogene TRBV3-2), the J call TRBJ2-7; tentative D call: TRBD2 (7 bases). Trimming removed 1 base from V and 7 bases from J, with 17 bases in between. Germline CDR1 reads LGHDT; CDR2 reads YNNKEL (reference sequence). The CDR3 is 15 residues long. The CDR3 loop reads CASSQVAGAPGEQYF. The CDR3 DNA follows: TGTGCCAGCAGCCAAGTGGCGGGGGCCCCGGGGGAGCAGTACTTC.

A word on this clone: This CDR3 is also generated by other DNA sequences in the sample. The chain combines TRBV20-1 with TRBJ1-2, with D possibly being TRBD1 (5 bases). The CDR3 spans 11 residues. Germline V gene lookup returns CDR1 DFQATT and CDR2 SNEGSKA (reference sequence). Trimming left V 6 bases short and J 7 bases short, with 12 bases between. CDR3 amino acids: CSAPGGGGYTF. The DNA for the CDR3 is TGCAGTGCCCCGGGGGGGGGTGGCTACACCTTC.

For the CDR3, the DNA is TGTGCCAGTAGACAGGGGGCTTGGAGCAATCAGCCCCAGCATTTT. This codes for CASRQGAWSNQPQHF. The chain employs TRBV19 and TRBJ1-5, with 9 bases lining up with TRBD1. Germline CDR1 reads LNHDA; CDR2 reads SQIVND (reference sequence). The CDR3 covers 15 residues. The V gene end was trimmed by 6 bases and the J gene end by 1 base; junction bases not matched to a gene: 4.

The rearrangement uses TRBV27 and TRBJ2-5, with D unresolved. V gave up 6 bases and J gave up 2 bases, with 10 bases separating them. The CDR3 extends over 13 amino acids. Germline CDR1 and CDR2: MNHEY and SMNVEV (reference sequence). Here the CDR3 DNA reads TGTGCCAGCAGCCACACAACACAAGAGACCCAGTACTTC. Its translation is CASSHTTQETQYF.

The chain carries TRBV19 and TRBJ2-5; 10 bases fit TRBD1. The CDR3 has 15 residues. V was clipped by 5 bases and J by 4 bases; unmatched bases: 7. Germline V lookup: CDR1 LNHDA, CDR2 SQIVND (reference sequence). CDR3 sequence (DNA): TGTGCCAGTAGTGACGACAGGGGGCGTTCAGAGACCCAGTACTTC. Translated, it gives CASSDDRGRSETQYF.

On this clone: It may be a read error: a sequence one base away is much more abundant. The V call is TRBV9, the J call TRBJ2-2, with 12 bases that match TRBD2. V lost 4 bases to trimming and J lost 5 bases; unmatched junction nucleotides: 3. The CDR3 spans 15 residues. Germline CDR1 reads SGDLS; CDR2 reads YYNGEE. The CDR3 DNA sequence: TGTGCCAGCAGCCCCCTAGCGGGGGGGACCGGGGAGCTGTTTTTT. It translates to CASSPLAGGTGELFF.

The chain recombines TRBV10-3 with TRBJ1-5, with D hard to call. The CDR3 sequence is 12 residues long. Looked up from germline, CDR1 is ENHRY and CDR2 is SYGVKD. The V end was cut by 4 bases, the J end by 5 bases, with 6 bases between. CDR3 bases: TGTGCCATCAGTGGGTCCGATCAGCCCCAGCATTTT. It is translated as CAISGSDQPQHF.

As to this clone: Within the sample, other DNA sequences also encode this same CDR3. Here the CDR3 reads CASSQDKGAGYTF. Written as DNA, the CDR3 is TGTGCCAGCAGCCAAGATAAGGGGGCGGGCTACACCTTC. The V call is TRBV3-1 (or the pseudogene TRBV3-2), the J call TRBJ1-2; 7 bases match TRBD1. The CDR3 is 13 residues long. Germline CDR1 reads LGHDT; CDR2 reads YNNKEL (reference sequence). With 0 bases clipped from V and 8 bases from J, the junction kept 3 bases outside the gene matches.

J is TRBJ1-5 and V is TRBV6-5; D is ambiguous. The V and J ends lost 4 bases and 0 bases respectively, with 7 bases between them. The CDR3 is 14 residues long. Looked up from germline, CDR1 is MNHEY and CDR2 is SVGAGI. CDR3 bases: TGTGCCAGCAGTTCGGGGAGTAGCAATCAGCCCCAGCATTTT. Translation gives CASSSGSSNQPQHF.

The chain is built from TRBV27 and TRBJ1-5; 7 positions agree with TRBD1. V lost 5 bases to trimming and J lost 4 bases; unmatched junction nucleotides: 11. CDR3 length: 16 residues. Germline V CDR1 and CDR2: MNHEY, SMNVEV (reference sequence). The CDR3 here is CASSTDRDESNQPQHF. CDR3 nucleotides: TGTGCCAGCAGTACAGACAGGGATGAGTCAAATCAGCCCCAGCATTTT.

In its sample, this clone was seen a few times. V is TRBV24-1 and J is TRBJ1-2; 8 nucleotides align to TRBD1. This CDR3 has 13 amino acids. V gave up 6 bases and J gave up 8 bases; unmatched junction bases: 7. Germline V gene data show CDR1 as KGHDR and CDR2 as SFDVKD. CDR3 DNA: TGTGCCACCAGTAATGGACAGGGTGAAGGCTACACCTTC. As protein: CATSNGQGEGYTF.

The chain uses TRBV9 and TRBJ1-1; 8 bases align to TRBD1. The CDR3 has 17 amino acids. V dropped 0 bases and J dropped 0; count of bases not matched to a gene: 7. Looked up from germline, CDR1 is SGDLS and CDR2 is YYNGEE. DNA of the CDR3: TGTGCCAGCAGCGTAGAGGGGACAGGCCGAGTGAACACTGAAGCTTTCTTT. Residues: CASSVEGTGRVNTEAFF.

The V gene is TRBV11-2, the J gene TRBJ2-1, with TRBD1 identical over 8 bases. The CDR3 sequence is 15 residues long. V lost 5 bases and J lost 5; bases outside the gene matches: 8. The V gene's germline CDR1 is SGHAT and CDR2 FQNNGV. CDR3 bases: TGTGCCAGCAGCCTACGACAGGGGATTAACAATGAGCAGTTCTTC. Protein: CASSLRQGINNEQFF.

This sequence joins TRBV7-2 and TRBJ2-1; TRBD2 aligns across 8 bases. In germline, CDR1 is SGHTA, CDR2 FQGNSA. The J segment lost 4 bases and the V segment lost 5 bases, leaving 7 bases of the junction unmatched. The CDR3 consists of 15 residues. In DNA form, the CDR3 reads TGTGCCAGCAGCCCCTCCCGGGGGGGTTACAATGAGCAGTTCTTC. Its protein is CASSPSRGGYNEQFF.